The TCR beta chain described here comes from a study of naive and memory T cell subsets. The beta constant-region primer was an equimolar mix of two oligonucleotides covering TRBC1 and TRBC2. The ligated cDNA underwent four PCR rounds using SP2 and nested alpha and beta constant-region primers. TCRdb fed the UMI-ligation and nested PCR reads into MiXCR, producing one record per CDR3 protein. The sample yields about 120,000 distinct CDR3 sequences, about 36% seen once. Germline-derived CDR1 and CDR2 are MDHEN and SYDVKM. The length of the CDR3 is 14 residues. V gave up 6 bases and J gave up 3 bases; unmatched junction bases: 6.

The V and J genes are TRBV28 and TRBJ2-7; 9 positions agree with TRBD2. This clonotype was sampled from a human donor in good health. Sequenced: central memory CD4+ T cells from blood. The CDR3 reads CASRGSGRSYEQYF. CDR3 sequence (DNA): TGTGCCAGCAGAGGTAGCGGGAGAAGCTACGAGCAGTACTTC.